This T cell receptor (beta chain) derives from a study of identical twins. Using its own MiXCR run on the 5' RACE reads, TCRdb lists one record per CDR3 protein. The table records approximately 210,000 distinct CDR3 sequences, 15% of them present only once. In its sample, this clonotype was seen a few times. Germline CDR1 and CDR2: SGDLS and YYNGEE. After removal of 4 bases from V and 7 bases from J, the junction contained 15 bases not matched to a gene. The CDR3 consists of 16 residues. These same records also appear under a second study, on T cells expressing NK-cell markers.

The TCR originated in a woman in her late teens or twenties in good health. V is TRBV9 and J is TRBJ2-7, with 9 positions matching TRBD1. Sequencing used CD8+ T cells sorted from blood. CDR3 protein: CASSHSRGQGDREQYF. Written as DNA, the CDR3 is TGTGCCAGCAGCCACTCTAGGGGACAGGGCGATAGGGAGCAGTACTTC. Using reference TRBV9 and TRBJ2-7 for the parts outside the CDR3, the full variable domain is DSGVTQTPKHLITATGQRVTLRCSPRSGDLSVYWYQQSLDQGLQFLIQYYNGEERAKGNILERFSAQQFPDLHSELNLSSLELGDSALYFCASSHSRGQGDREQYFGPGTRLTVT.